Below, 5 T cell receptor beta chains from the same sample are listed, as sequenced in a study of blood T cell repertoires in COVID-19. Sequencing was performed with immunoSEQ multiplex PCR; in TCRdb, only in-frame clones are kept and a portion is missing. The sample comprises a few hundred thousand clones, about 80% of which are singletons, and approximately 14% rests with the top ten. Sequenced material: peripheral blood. These receptors all stem from a person aged 70 to 85 with COVID-19, enrolled during active disease.

V usage is TRBV12-5 and J usage is TRBJ2-1; 7 nucleotides line up with TRBD1. Germline CDR1 LGHNT, CDR2 FRNRAP. Trimming took 1 base from V and 8 from J; bases not matched to a gene: 11. This CDR3 has 16 residues. The CDR3 DNA sequence: TGTGCTAGTGGTTTGGGGGTGACAGGGTGGATCGATGAGCAGTTCTTC. Amino acid sequence: CASGLGVTGWIDEQFF.

The V and J genes are TRBV10-3 and TRBJ1-6; D is uncertain. This CDR3 has 15 amino acids. The V end was cut by 6 bases, the J end by 6 bases, with 15 bases between. The germline gives CDR1 ENHRY, CDR2 SYGVKD. As DNA, the CDR3 is TGTGCCATCAGAGCTAACAGAGACCCTAATTCACCCCTCCACTTT. Residues: CAIRANRDPNSPLHF.

This chain connects TRBV4-2 to TRBJ2-5; 7 bases map to TRBD2. CDR3 length: 12 amino acids. V lost 5 bases, J lost 3 bases, and 0 bases stayed unmatched. Germline assignment: CDR1 LGHNA and CDR2 YNFKEQ. CDR3 nucleotide sequence: TGTGCCAGCAGCGGGAGGGAAGAGACCCAGTACTTC. It yields the protein CASSGREETQYF.

This chain uses TRBV3-1 (or the pseudogene TRBV3-2) with TRBJ1-3; D uncertain. Per the germline V gene, CDR1 is LGHDT and CDR2 is YNNKEL (reference sequence). CDR3 size: 15 residues. Trimming pared 0 bases from V and 0 bases from J, leaving 6 bases between. In nucleotides, the CDR3 is TGTGCCAGCAGCCAAGATGTCCACTCTGGAAACACCATATATTTT. It translates to CASSQDVHSGNTIYF.

V and J are TRBV28 and TRBJ1-2; D uncertain. There are 15 residues in the CDR3. CDR1 and CDR2 (germline): MDHEN, SYDVKM. The V end was cut by 1 base, the J end by 4 bases, with 13 bases between. CDR3 loop: CASSLSWREGYGYTF. Here the CDR3 DNA reads TGTGCCAGCAGTTTATCGTGGAGGGAGGGCTATGGCTACACCTTC.